The text below deals with one TCR beta chain. Trimming shortened V by 6 bases and J by 6 bases, and 14 bases separated the two germline ends. Germline-derived CDR1 and CDR2 are MNHNS and SASEGT. CDR3 size: 14 residues. The sample belongs to a study of shared clonotypes between healthy human individuals. Clones were sequenced by immunoSEQ multiplex PCR, and TCRdb holds only the in-frame ones, with some missing. The data contain around 450,000 clones, 75% to 85% of them singletons. The sequencing input was PBMCs. The chain links TRBV6-1 to TRBJ1-4; maybe TRBD1 (5 bases). This sequence was found in a woman between 40 and 50 years old in good health. Some clones in this sample may be carry-over from other donors' samples. CDR3 amino acids: CASRGHMGDEKLFF. Here the CDR3 DNA reads TGTGCCAGCAGGGGCCACATGGGGGATGAAAAACTGTTTTTT.